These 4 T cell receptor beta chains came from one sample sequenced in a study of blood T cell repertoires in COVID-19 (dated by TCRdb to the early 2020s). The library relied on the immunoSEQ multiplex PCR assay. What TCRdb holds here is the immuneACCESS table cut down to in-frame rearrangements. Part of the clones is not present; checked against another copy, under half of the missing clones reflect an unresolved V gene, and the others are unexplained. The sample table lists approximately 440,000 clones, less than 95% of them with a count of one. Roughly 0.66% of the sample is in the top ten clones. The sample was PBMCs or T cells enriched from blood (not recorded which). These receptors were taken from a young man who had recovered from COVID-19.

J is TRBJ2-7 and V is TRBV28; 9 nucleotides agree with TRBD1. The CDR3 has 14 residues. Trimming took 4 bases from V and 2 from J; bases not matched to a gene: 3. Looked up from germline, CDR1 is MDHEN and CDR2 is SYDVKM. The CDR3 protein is CASSSGTGPYEQYF. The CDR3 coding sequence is TGTGCCAGCAGTTCGGGGACAGGGCCCTACGAGCAGTACTTC. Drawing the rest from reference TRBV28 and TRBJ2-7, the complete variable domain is DVKVTQSSRYLVKRTGEKVFLECVQDMDHENMFWYRQDPGLGLRLIYFSYDVKMKEKGDIPEGYSVSREKKERFSLILESASTNQTSMYLCASSSGTGPYEQYFGPGTRLTVT.

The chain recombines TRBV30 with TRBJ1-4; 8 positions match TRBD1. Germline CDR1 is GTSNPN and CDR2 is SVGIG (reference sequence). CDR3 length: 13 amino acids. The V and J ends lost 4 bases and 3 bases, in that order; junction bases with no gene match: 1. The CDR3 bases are TGTGCCTGGACGGGACAGGCTAATGAAAAACTGTTTTTT. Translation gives CAWTGQANEKLFF.

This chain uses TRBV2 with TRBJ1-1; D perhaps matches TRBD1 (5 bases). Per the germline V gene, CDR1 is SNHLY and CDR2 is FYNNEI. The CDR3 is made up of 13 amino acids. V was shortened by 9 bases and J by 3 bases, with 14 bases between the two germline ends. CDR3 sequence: CASGGKYYTEAFF. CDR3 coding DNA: TGTGCCAGTGGGGGGAAATACTACACTGAAGCTTTCTTT.

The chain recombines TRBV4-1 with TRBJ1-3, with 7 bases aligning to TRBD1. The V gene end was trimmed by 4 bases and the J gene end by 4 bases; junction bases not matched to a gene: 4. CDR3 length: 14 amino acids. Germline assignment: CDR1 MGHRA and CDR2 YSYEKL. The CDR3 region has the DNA TGCGCCAGCAGCCGAGACAGGGCGGGAAACACCATATATTTT. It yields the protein CASSRDRAGNTIYF.